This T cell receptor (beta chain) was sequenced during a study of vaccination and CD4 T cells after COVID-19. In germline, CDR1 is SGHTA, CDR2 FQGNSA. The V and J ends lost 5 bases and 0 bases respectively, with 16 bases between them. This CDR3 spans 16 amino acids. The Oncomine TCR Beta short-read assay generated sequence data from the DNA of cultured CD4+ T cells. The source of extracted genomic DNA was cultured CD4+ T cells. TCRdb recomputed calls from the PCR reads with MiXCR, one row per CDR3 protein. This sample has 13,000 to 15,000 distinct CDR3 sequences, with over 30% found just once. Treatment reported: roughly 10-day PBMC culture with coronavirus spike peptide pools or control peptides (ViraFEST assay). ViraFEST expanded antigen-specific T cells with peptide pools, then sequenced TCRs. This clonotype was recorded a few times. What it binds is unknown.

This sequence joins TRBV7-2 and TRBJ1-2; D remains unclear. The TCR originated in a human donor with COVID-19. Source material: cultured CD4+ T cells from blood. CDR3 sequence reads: CASSLGPTTANYGYTF. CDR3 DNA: TGTGCCAGCAGCCTCGGGCCCACAACTGCTAACTATGGCTACACCTTC.